The clone carrying this TCR beta chain was seen at least ten times. What it recognizes is unknown. As the method for making TCR beta libraries, quantitative 5'-RACE with molecular barcodes was used. TCRdb fed the 5' RACE reads into MiXCR, producing one record per CDR3 protein. The sample carries fewer than 550,000 distinct CDR3 sequences, approximately 5.3% recorded once. This sample was included in a study of CD8 T cells in ankylosing spondylitis. The study's findings and limits: Significant enrichment of disease-linked clones was reportedly seen in matched ankylosing spondylitis synovial fluid. There were earlier reports of some motif variants in reactive arthritis synovial fluid and blood. Characteristic, it appeared, of ankylosing spondylitis blood was a TCR beta motif of about eight highly homologous variants.

CDR1 is SGHRS and CDR2 is YFSETQ in the germline V gene. The V and J ends lost 4 bases and 3 bases respectively, with 11 bases between them. The CDR3 covers 14 residues. This chain joins TRBV5-1 and TRBJ1-5; no firm D call. The sequenced sample was blood, either unsorted or a sorted T cell fraction (not recorded which). This clonotype was sampled from a male donor with ankylosing spondylitis. Here the CDR3 DNA reads TGCGCCAGCAGCCCCGGACCGATCAATCAGCCCCAGCATTTT. It specifies CASSPGPINQPQHF.